This entry describes one TCR beta chain. Generated by immunoSEQ multiplex PCR, the TCRdb table keeps only in-frame clones and is missing some. The sample holds 26,000 or so clones, roughly 89% seen once. The CDR3 runs 16 residues. The germline V gene has CDR1 SGHNT and CDR2 YYREEE (reference sequence). V lost 0 bases and J 4 bases, leaving 14 bases between the germline ends. The data belong to a study of T cell changes during pregnancy in multiple sclerosis. V is TRBV5-4 and J is TRBJ2-1; D is perhaps TRBD2 (5 bases). This TCR came from a female donor with multiple sclerosis, enrolled in a pregnancy study. The source was CD8+ T cells from peripheral blood mononuclear cells, collected in the second trimester of pregnancy. The CDR3 spells CASSLEPGSTYNEQFF. The CDR3 bases are TGTGCCAGCAGCTTGGAGCCGGGATCCACTTACAATGAGCAGTTCTTC.